A selection of T cell receptor beta chains follows, all from one sample in a study of PD-1 blockade in classical Hodgkin lymphoma. This table comes from immunoSEQ multiplex PCR, and its TCRdb copy is limited to in-frame clones, with some not included. The table includes some 150,000 clones, approximately 72% detected once. The sample consisted of peripheral blood mononuclear cells (PBMCs), taken before the second cycle of nivolumab. These TCRs come from a human donor with classical Hodgkin lymphoma. CDR3s include the opening cysteine and the closing phenylalanine or tryptophan. Each record gives: clone size, D gene, CDR3 length, J gene, V gene, CDR3 DNA, CDR3 protein. The D gene is left open where the match is weak. The size of a clone is reported for some rows only, either as once, few or many, or as a class for expanded clones.

.	TRBD2	15	TRBJ2-7	TRBV18	TGTGCCAGCTCACCGGTAGCGGGAGCCTTGGGCGAGCAGTACTTC	CASSPVAGALGEQYF
once	TRBD2	16	TRBJ2-2	TRBV7-2	TGTGCCAGCAGCTTATTTAGCGGGAGGAGCACCGGGGAGCTGTTTTTT	CASSLFSGRSTGELFF
.	TRBD1	14	TRBJ1-1	TRBV7-6	TGTGCCAGCAGCTTAGGGGACAGGGTCACTGAAGCTTTCTTT	CASSLGDRVTEAFF
.	.	15	TRBJ1-1	TRBV9	TGTGCCAGCAGCCCCAGAGAGGGCCAGAACACTGAAGCTTTCTTT	CASSPREGQNTEAFF
once	TRBD2	17	TRBJ2-3	TRBV4-1	TGCGCCAGCAGCCTGGGACTAGCGGGGATCCTCACAGATACGCAGTATTTT	CASSLGLAGILTDTQYF
.	.	13	TRBJ2-5	TRBV18	TGTGCCAGCTCAGGGGCGGGAAAAGAGACCCAGTACTTC	CASSGAGKETQYF
.	.	18	TRBJ2-7	TRBV5-5	TGTGCCAGCAGCCTTCACTTCTCGAGGGCGGGGTGGGACTACGAGCAGTACTTC	CASSLHFSRAGWDYEQYF
.	.	16	TRBJ1-2	TRBV6-5	TGTGCCAGCAGTTACTCTCTTCCATCGACAGCCTATGGCTACACCTTC	CASSYSLPSTAYGYTF
.	TRBD1	14	TRBJ2-7	TRBV6-5	TGTGCCAGCAGTCACCGGACAGGTTTGGACGAGCAGTACTTC	CASSHRTGLDEQYF
.	TRBD2	15	TRBJ2-3	TRBV7-9	TGTGCCAGCAGTAGGACTAGCGGGAGAACAGATACGCAGTATTTT	CASSRTSGRTDTQYF
.	.	15	TRBJ2-7	TRBV9	TGTGCCAGCAGCATTAGTCGAGACAGTCCCTACGAGCAGTACTTC	CASSISRDSPYEQYF
.	TRBD2	15	TRBJ2-2	TRBV6-5	TGTGCCAGCAGTTCCGGACTAGCGGGGACCGGGGAGCTGTTTTTT	CASSSGLAGTGELFF
few	.	15	TRBJ1-5	TRBV19	TGTGCCAGTAGTATAGGACAGGTTAGGAATCAGCCCCAGCATTTT	CASSIGQVRNQPQHF
.	.	16	TRBJ1-5	TRBV30	TGTGCCTGGAGTAGCTACCGGACACCCAGCAATCAGCCCCAGCATTTT	CAWSSYRTPSNQPQHF
medium-sized	.	13	TRBJ2-7	TRBV6-1	TGTGCCAGCAGTGAAGCCTATGGCTACGAGCAGTACTTC	CASSEAYGYEQYF
.	TRBD1	14	TRBJ2-1	TRBV2	TGTGCCAGCAGCCGGGACAGGAGATCCAATGAGCAGTTCTTC	CASSRDRRSNEQFF
medium-sized	.	12	TRBJ1-5	TRBV7-2	TGTGCCAGCGCTAAGACCAATCAGCCCCAGCATTTT	CASAKTNQPQHF
.	.	18	TRBJ2-5	TRBV2	TGTGCCAGCAGTGAAGGAATTAGGTTGAGGGGGGGGATGGAGACCCAGTACTTC	CASSEGIRLRGGMETQYF
.	TRBD1	17	TRBJ1-5	TRBV7-3	TGTGCCAGCAGTCCTCGACAGGGGCGCTATAGCAATCAGCCCCAGCATTTT	CASSPRQGRYSNQPQHF
.	TRBD2	17	TRBJ2-5	TRBV7-9	TGTGCCAGCAGCGGGGGACTAGCGGGAGGAGTCGGAGAGACCCAGTACTTC	CASSGGLAGGVGETQYF
.	TRBD1	15	TRBJ1-2	TRBV12-5	TGTGCTAGTGGTTTGCACAGGGGGACCGCCTATGGCTACACCTTC	CASGLHRGTAYGYTF